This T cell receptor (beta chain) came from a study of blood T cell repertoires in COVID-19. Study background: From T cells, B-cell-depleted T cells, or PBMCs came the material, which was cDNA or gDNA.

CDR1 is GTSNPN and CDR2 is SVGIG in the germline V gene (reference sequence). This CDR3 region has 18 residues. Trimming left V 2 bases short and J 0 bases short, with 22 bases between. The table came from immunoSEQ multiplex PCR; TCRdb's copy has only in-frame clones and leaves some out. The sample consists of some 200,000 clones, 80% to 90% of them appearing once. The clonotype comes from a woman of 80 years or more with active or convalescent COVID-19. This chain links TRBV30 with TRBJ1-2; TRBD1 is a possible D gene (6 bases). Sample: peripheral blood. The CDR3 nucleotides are TGTGCCTGGAGTCGTCAGGGGAGTGTCCGGGGAGCTAACTATGGCTACACCTTC. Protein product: CAWSRQGSVRGANYGYTF.